These 26 T cell receptor beta chains share one sample of origin, sequenced in a study of blood T cell repertoires in COVID-19. The table came from immunoSEQ multiplex PCR; TCRdb's copy has only in-frame clones and leaves some out. This table has 190,000 or so clones, approximately 86% appearing once. Sequencing was performed on PBMCs or T cells enriched from blood (not recorded which). These receptors came from a young man with acute COVID-19.

The V gene is TRBV4-1, the J gene TRBJ1-4; TRBD1 matches 7 bases. The V and J ends lost 3 bases and 4 bases, in that order; junction bases with no gene match: 11. The CDR3 has 17 amino acids. Germline V gene lookup returns CDR1 MGHRA and CDR2 YSYEKL. CDR3 sequence reads: CASSQPGQRLLNEKLFF. The DNA of the CDR3 is TGCGCCAGCAGCCAGCCGGGACAGAGACTACTTAATGAAAAACTGTTTTTT.

In this sample, this clone turned up once. The CDR3 region has the DNA TGTGCCACCAGTGACACGACAGGATATAGCAATCAGCCCCAGCATTTT. Residues: CATSDTTGYSNQPQHF. The genes are TRBV24-1 and TRBJ1-5; a weak D match, TRBD1 (6 bases). The V end lost 4 bases, the J end lost 0 bases, and 12 bases lay between the germline ends. The CDR3 extends over 16 amino acids. Germline assignment: CDR1 KGHDR and CDR2 SFDVKD.

The chain carries TRBV5-1 and TRBJ2-3, with a weak D call TRBD2 (5 bases). The CDR3 sequence is 16 residues long. V lost 2 bases and J lost 2, with 15 bases in between. Germline V gene sequence: CDR1 SGHRS, CDR2 YFSETQ. The CDR3, as DNA: TGCGCCAGCAGCTTCACTAGGTGGTTCCCCACAGATACGCAGTATTTT. It specifies CASSFTRWFPTDTQYF.

The J gene is TRBJ1-5, the V gene TRBV19, with 10 bases lining up with TRBD1. V lost 7 bases to trimming and J lost 3 bases; unmatched junction nucleotides: 6. The CDR3 is 15 amino acids. CDR1 and CDR2 from the germline V gene are LNHDA and SQIVND (reference sequence). CDR3 DNA: TGTGCCAGTACCCTGACAGGGGGCATCAATCAGCCCCAGCATTTT. Translation gives CASTLTGGINQPQHF.

The gene calls are TRBV15 and TRBJ1-6; no clear D. CDR1 is LNHNV, CDR2 YYDKDF, per germline (reference sequence). V lost 1 base to trimming and J lost 5 bases, with 9 bases between them. The CDR3 spans 15 residues. CDR3 sequence reads: CATSRGQEDNSPLHF. CDR3 DNA sequence: TGTGCCACCAGCAGAGGTCAGGAGGATAATTCACCCCTCCACTTT.

The gene calls are TRBV9 and TRBJ1-1, with 8 bases aligning to TRBD1. Germline V lookup: CDR1 SGDLS, CDR2 YYNGEE. V dropped 2 bases and J dropped 4; count of bases not matched to a gene: 7. The CDR3 is made up of 15 amino acids. The CDR3 sequence: CASSVSGQGGTEAFF. The CDR3 nucleotides are TGTGCCAGCAGCGTTAGCGGACAGGGCGGCACTGAAGCTTTCTTT.

V usage is TRBV9 and J usage is TRBJ2-5; 8 nucleotides align to TRBD1. From germline, CDR1 is SGDLS and CDR2 YYNGEE. The CDR3 is 12 residues long. V lost 3 bases to trimming and J lost 7 bases; unmatched junction nucleotides: 2. The CDR3 spells CASSATGGTQYF. The CDR3 coding sequence is TGTGCCAGCAGCGCTACAGGGGGGACCCAGTACTTC.

The chain uses TRBV11-2 and TRBJ2-2; 14 positions match TRBD2. The germline CDR1 and CDR2 sequences are SGHAT and FQNNGV. The CDR3 runs 17 residues. Trimming cost V 6 bases and J 5 bases; bases outside gene matches: 8. The CDR3 sequence: CASSLTSGRAGTGELFF. Here the CDR3 DNA reads TGTGCCAGCAGTTTGACTAGCGGGAGGGCAGGGACCGGGGAGCTGTTTTTT.

The chain joins TRBV11-3 to TRBJ2-1; 7 bases are shared with TRBD1. The V segment lost 3 bases and the J segment 0 bases; nucleotides outside the gene matches: 8. The germline V gene has CDR1 SGHNT and CDR2 YENEEA. This CDR3 has 17 amino acids. In DNA form, the CDR3 reads TGTGCCAGCAGCTTGATACAGGGGTTTAGCTCCTACAATGAGCAGTTCTTC. This gives the protein CASSLIQGFSSYNEQFF.

This clone was observed many times. This rearrangement joins TRBV7-9 to TRBJ2-1; 9 nucleotides agree with TRBD2. Trimming removed 3 bases from V and 6 bases from J; junction bases left unmatched: 9. The CDR3 is 16 amino acids. CDR1 is SEHNR and CDR2 is FQNEAQ in the germline V gene (reference sequence). CDR3 region: CASSLGLAGLGNEQFF. The CDR3 DNA is TGTGCCAGCAGCTTGGGGCTAGCGGGATTGGGCAATGAGCAGTTCTTC. The whole variable domain, filled in from reference TRBV7-9 and TRBJ2-1, reads DTGVSQNPRHKITKRGQNVTFRCDPISEHNRLYWYRQTLGQGPEFLTYFQNEAQLEKSRLLSDRFSAERPKGSFSTLEIQRTEQGDSAMYLCASSLGLAGLGNEQFFGPGTRLTVL.

This clone was detected only a few times. The chain combines TRBV7-2 with TRBJ1-2; maybe TRBD1 (6 bases). The germline V gene has CDR1 SGHTA and CDR2 FQGNSA. V dropped 2 bases and J dropped 4 bases, with 8 bases sitting between them. This CDR3 has 13 residues. CDR3 in amino acids: CASSLFRGYGYTF. The CDR3 DNA follows: TGTGCCAGCAGCTTATTCAGGGGCTATGGCTACACCTTC.

This sequence joins TRBV7-9 and TRBJ1-1; D might be TRBD1 (6 bases). V lost 5 bases and J lost 3, with 13 bases in between. Germline CDR1 reads SEHNR; CDR2 reads FQNEAQ (reference sequence). The CDR3 has 14 amino acids. The CDR3: CASSEQGGDTEAFF. The CDR3 bases are TGTGCCAGCAGCGAACAGGGAGGGGACACTGAAGCTTTCTTT.

V gene TRBV3-1 (or the pseudogene TRBV3-2) combines with J gene TRBJ1-1; D perhaps matches TRBD1 (6 bases). The CDR3 has 13 amino acids. Germline loops: CDR1 LGHDT, CDR2 YNNKEL (reference sequence). V was pared by 4 bases and J by 7 bases, with 13 bases between. The CDR3 DNA is TGTGCCAGCAGCCTACCTCAGGGGAATGAAGCTTTCTTT. Amino acid sequence: CASSLPQGNEAFF.

The chain recombines TRBV21-1 with TRBJ2-1; TRBD2, the table's D call, was not compared with the DNA. TRBV21-1 is marked as a pseudogene. This CDR3 is 15 amino acids long. CDR3: CASSKVLAGENEQFF. CDR3 coding DNA: TGTGCCAGCAGCAAAGTTCTAGCGGGAGAAAATGAGCAGTTCTTC.

The V and J genes are TRBV6-5 and TRBJ1-1, with TRBD1 matching 7 bases. The CDR3 consists of 15 residues. Germline V lookup: CDR1 MNHEY, CDR2 SVGAGI. The ends lost 6 bases at V and 2 bases at J; junction bases unmatched: 9. CDR3 nucleotides: TGTGCCAGCAGAACCAGGGGGGACTTCAACACTGAAGCTTTCTTT. Translating it yields CASRTRGDFNTEAFF.

The chain recombines TRBV30 with TRBJ2-2, with D unresolved. The CDR3 extends over 14 amino acids. Per the germline V gene, CDR1 is GTSNPN and CDR2 is SVGIG (reference sequence). Trimming removed 1 base from V and 2 bases from J, with 8 bases in between. Here the CDR3 reads CAWSAPVNTGELFF. As DNA, the CDR3 is TGTGCCTGGAGTGCTCCAGTTAACACCGGGGAGCTGTTTTTT.

This chain connects TRBV2 to TRBJ1-2; D gene ambiguous. The CDR3 is made up of 14 amino acids. Germline V CDR1 and CDR2: SNHLY, FYNNEI. The V gene lost 3 bases and the J gene lost 7 bases, with 15 bases spanning the gap. CDR3 sequence reads: CASSDSFVGGGYTF. CDR3 in DNA: TGTGCCAGCAGTGATAGTTTCGTAGGCGGTGGCTACACCTTC.

There are a few counts of this clone. The chain joins TRBV30 to TRBJ1-2; the D is unclear. Per germline, CDR1 GTSNPN and CDR2 SVGIG (reference sequence). The CDR3 has 10 residues. The CDR3 DNA follows: TGTTGTCGTTTCCTCTATGGCTACACCTTC. Its protein product is CCRFLYGYTF. The whole variable domain, remainder taken from reference TRBV30 and TRBJ1-2, is SQTIHQWPATLVQPVGSPLSLECTVEGTSNPNLYWYRQAAGRGLQLLFYSVGIGQISSEVPQNLSASRPQDRQFILSSKKLLLSDSGFYLCCRFLYGYTFGSGTRLTVV.

The genes are TRBV27 and TRBJ2-7; possible D gene TRBD1, 7 bases. The ends were cut back, 8 bases at V and 0 bases at J, with 17 bases in the middle. The germline CDR1 and CDR2 sequences are MNHEY and SMNVEV (reference sequence). This CDR3 has 15 amino acids. The CDR3 DNA follows: TGTGCCAGCCGACTTGGAGGGGGCCTCTCCTACGAGCAGTACTTC. This codes for CASRLGGGLSYEQYF.

This clone showed up just a few times. The rearrangement joins TRBV5-8 to TRBJ2-7, with 9 bases aligning to TRBD1. The V segment lost 4 bases and the J segment 0 bases; nucleotides outside the gene matches: 11. Germline-derived CDR1 and CDR2 are SGHTS and YDEGEE. There are 17 residues in the CDR3. Here the CDR3 reads CASSETGTGTLSYEQYF. DNA of the CDR3: TGTGCCAGCAGCGAAACCGGGACAGGGACTCTCTCCTACGAGCAGTACTTC.

The chain employs TRBV28 and TRBJ2-1, with a weak D call TRBD2 (5 bases). Germline V gene data show CDR1 as MDHEN and CDR2 as SYDVKM. This CDR3 contains 11 residues. V was clipped by 7 bases and J by 7 bases, with 8 bases between them. The CDR3: CASIALNEQFF. CDR3 bases: TGTGCCAGCATAGCGTTAAATGAGCAGTTCTTC.

As regards this clone: The same CDR3 is also encoded by other DNA sequences in this sample. The genes are TRBV7-9 and TRBJ1-1; D may be TRBD1 (5 bases). The CDR3 loop spans 14 amino acids. CDR1 is SEHNR, CDR2 FQNEAQ, per germline (reference sequence). Trimming shortened V by 1 base and J by 1 base, and 7 bases separated the two germline ends. CDR3 residues: CASSLGTGNTEAFF. The CDR3, as DNA: TGTGCCAGCAGCTTAGGTACAGGGAACACTGAAGCTTTCTTT.

This sequence joins TRBV24-1 and TRBJ2-7; 9 nucleotides align to TRBD1. Per germline, CDR1 KGHDR and CDR2 SFDVKD. The CDR3 runs 15 residues. J gave up 2 bases and V 9 bases, and 10 bases lay outside the gene matches. This CDR3 is CATPSGQGPTYEQYF. CDR3 DNA: TGTGCCACCCCTTCGGGACAGGGCCCCACCTACGAGCAGTACTTC.

This clone has just one count. The gene calls are TRBV7-8 and TRBJ1-1; TRBD1 aligns across 7 bases. Germline assignment: CDR1 SGHVS and CDR2 FQNEAQ. This CDR3 is built from 16 residues. Losses at the gene ends were 5 bases for V and 1 base for J; bases not matched to a gene: 10. The CDR3 region is CASSERQDRENTEAFF. The CDR3 nucleotides read TGTGCCAGCAGCGAACGCCAAGACAGGGAGAACACTGAAGCTTTCTTT.

The V gene is TRBV1, the J gene TRBJ2-1; the table assigns TRBD2, which was not confirmed against the DNA. TRBV1 is listed as a pseudogene. This CDR3 is built from 14 residues. The CDR3 sequence: CTSKKGLATNEQFF. As DNA, the CDR3 is TGCACCAGCAAAAAGGGACTAGCGACCAATGAGCAGTTCTTC.

The CDR3 spells CASNLREAGGTDTQYF. The CDR3 nucleotides read TGTGCCAGTAACCTCAGAGAAGCGGGGGGCACAGATACGCAGTATTTT. The rearrangement links TRBV19 to TRBJ2-3, with TRBD2 matching 8 bases. Germline V CDR1 and CDR2: LNHDA, SQIVND (reference sequence). Trimming took 7 bases from V and 1 from J; bases not matched to a gene: 10. The CDR3 length is 16 residues.